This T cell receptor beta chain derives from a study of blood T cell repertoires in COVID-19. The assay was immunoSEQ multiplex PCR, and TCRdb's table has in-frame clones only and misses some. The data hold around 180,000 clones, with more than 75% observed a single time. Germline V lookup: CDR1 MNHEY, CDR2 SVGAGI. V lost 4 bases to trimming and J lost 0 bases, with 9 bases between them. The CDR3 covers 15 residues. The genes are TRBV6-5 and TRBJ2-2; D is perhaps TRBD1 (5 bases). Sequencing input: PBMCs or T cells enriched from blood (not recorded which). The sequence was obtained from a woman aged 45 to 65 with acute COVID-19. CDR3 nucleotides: TGTGCCAGCAGTTCCGCGACAGCGAACACCGGGGAGCTGTTTTTT. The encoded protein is CASSSATANTGELFF.